In its sample, the clone carrying this TCR beta chain was seen a few times. MiXCR, applied by TCRdb to the RT-PCR reads, yields one record per CDR3 protein. The table lists fewer than 700,000 distinct CDR3 sequences, 10% to 15% of them singletons. The sample comes from a study of response to subunit inactivated influenza vaccine. The length of the CDR3 is 15 residues. V gave up 5 bases and J gave up 1 base, with 14 bases separating them. CDR1 is SGHAT and CDR2 is FQNNGV in the germline V gene. The TCR was taken from a man aged 50-60 years who received an inactivated influenza vaccine. The chain employs TRBV11-2 and TRBJ2-5, with a weak D call TRBD1 (6 bases). Source: PBMCs from blood, taken roughly 45 days after vaccination. In DNA, the CDR3 is TGTGCCAGCAGCGGCCAGTGGGGGCCCCAAGAGACCCAGTACTTC. Translation: CASSGQWGPQETQYF.